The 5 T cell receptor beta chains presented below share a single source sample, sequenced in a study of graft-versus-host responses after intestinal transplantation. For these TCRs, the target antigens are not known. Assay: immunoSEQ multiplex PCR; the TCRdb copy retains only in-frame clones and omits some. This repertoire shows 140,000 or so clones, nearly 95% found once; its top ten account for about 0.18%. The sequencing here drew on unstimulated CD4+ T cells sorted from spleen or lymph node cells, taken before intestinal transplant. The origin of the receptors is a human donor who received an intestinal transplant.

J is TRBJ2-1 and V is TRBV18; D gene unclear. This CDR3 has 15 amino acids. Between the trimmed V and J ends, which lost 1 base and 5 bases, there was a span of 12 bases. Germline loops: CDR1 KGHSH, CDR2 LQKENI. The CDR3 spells CASSPLRAVDNEQFF. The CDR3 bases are TGTGCCAGCTCACCACTTCGAGCTGTGGACAATGAGCAGTTCTTC.

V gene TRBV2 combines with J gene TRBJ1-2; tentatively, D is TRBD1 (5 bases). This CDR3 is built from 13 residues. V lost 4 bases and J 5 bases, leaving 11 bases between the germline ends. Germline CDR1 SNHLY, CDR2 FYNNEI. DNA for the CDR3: TGTGCCAGCAGTGTGGGGCAGCTATATGGCTACACCTTC. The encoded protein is CASSVGQLYGYTF. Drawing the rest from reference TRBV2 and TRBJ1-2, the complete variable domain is EPEVTQTPSHQVTQMGQEVILRCVPISNHLYFYWYRQILGQKVEFLVSFYNNEISEKSEIFDDQFSVERPDGSNFTLKIRSTKLEDSAMYFCASSVGQLYGYTFGSGTRLTVV.

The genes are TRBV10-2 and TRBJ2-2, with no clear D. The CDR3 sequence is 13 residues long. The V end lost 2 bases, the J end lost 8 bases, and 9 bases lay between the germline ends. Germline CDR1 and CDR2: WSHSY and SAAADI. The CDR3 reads CASSEISMGELFF. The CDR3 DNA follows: TGCGCCAGCAGTGAGATCAGCATGGGGGAGCTGTTTTTT.

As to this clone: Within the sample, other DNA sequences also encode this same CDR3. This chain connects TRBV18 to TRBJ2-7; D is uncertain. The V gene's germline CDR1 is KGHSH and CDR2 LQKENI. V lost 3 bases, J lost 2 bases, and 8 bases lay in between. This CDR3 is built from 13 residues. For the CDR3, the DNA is TGTGCCAGCTCACCTGGCCAGACCTACGAGCAGTACTTC. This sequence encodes CASSPGQTYEQYF.

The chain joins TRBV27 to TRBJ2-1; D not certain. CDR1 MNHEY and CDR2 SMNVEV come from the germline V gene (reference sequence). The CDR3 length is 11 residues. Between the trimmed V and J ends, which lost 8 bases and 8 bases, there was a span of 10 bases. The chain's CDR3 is CASRRGDEQFF. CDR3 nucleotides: TGTGCCAGCCGACGTGGGGATGAGCAGTTCTTC.